This TCR beta chain was sequenced in a study of control samples from healthy donors and cancer patients. Profiling relied on immunoSEQ multiplex PCR, and the TCRdb table lists in-frame clones only, not all of them. The top ten hold roughly 1.5% of the sample, which has 170,000 or so clones, nearly 90% seen once. CDR3 length: 15 residues. Germline V gene sequence: CDR1 LNHDA, CDR2 SQIVND (reference sequence). The ends lost 6 bases at V and 7 bases at J; junction bases unmatched: 10. J is TRBJ2-7 and V is TRBV19, with 12 bases fitting TRBD1. The sample was blood. This clonotype was obtained from a woman aged 45-60 years in good health. The chain's CDR3 is CASSPWGQGAGEQYF. The CDR3 DNA sequence: TGTGCCAGTAGCCCTTGGGGACAGGGGGCCGGGGAGCAGTACTTC.